These 19 T cell receptor beta chains originate from one sample sequenced in a study of CD8+ T cells in alopecia areata. Reverse transcription of extracted RNA yielded cDNA, which provided the sequencing template. Clones were sequenced by immunoSEQ multiplex PCR, and TCRdb holds only the in-frame ones, with some missing. The sample lists 150,000 to 200,000 clones, roughly three fifths occurring once. Treatment in this sample: oral pan-JAK inhibitor, 5-10 mg twice daily. Sequenced material: CD4+ T cells sorted from blood, taken at approximately week 50, from a patient treated with tofacitinib. Receptor source: a human donor with alopecia areata.

This clone has more than one count but fewer than ten. V and J are TRBV7-2 and TRBJ1-2; weak D call: TRBD1 (5 bases). Between the trimmed V and J ends, which lost 6 bases and 7 bases, there was a span of 18 bases. There are 14 residues in the CDR3. Germline CDR1 and CDR2: SGHTA and FQGNSA. This chain's CDR3 is CASRPPGLYVGYTF. In nucleotides, the CDR3 is TGTGCCAGCAGGCCTCCAGGGTTGTATGTTGGCTACACCTTC.

This chain links TRBV11-1 with TRBJ1-1; D perhaps matches TRBD1 (5 bases). V gave up 10 bases and J gave up 4 bases, with 10 bases separating them. The CDR3 is made up of 11 amino acids. Germline CDR1 is SGHAT and CDR2 is FQDESV (reference sequence). CDR3 sequence: CATRVVTEAFF. The CDR3 bases are TGTGCCACCAGGGTGGTCACTGAAGCTTTCTTT.

The rearrangement links TRBV29-1 to TRBJ2-6; D might be TRBD2 (6 bases). There are 15 residues in the CDR3. Germline CDR1 SQVTM, CDR2 ANQGSEA. V lost 2 bases to trimming and J lost 4 bases, with 12 bases between them. The CDR3 region has the DNA TGCAGCGTTGAAATTGGAGGGACCGGGGCCAACGTCCTGACTTTC. It codes for CSVEIGGTGANVLTF.

This clone was counted only a few times. This chain uses TRBV4-1 with TRBJ2-2; D is undetermined. The CDR3 spans 16 residues. Trimming left V 4 bases short and J 4 bases short, with 16 bases between. Germline assignment: CDR1 MGHRA and CDR2 YSYEKL. The CDR3 protein is CASSPRVTPSTGELFF. Written as DNA, the CDR3 is TGCGCCAGCAGCCCACGAGTTACCCCGAGCACCGGGGAGCTGTTTTTT.

The chain has TRBV5-1 and TRBJ1-6; D ambiguous. CDR1 and CDR2 from the germline V gene are SGHRS and YFSETQ. V lost 0 bases, J lost 7 bases, and 14 bases lay in between. This CDR3 is built from 16 residues. The CDR3, as DNA: TGCGCCAGCAGCTTGGAGGGCCGGCAGGCAAATTCACCCCTCCACTTT. Translated: CASSLEGRQANSPLHF.

The genes are TRBV30 and TRBJ1-5; the D gene is possibly TRBD1 (6 bases). The germline V and J ends were trimmed by 0 bases and 3 bases, with 15 bases remaining between them. The CDR3 totals 16 residues. Germline CDR1 reads GTSNPN; CDR2 reads SVGIG (reference sequence). The CDR3 spells CAWSVHGGGINQPQHF. The CDR3 DNA follows: TGTGCCTGGAGTGTACATGGAGGGGGAATCAATCAGCCCCAGCATTTT. The full variable domain, completed using reference TRBV30 and TRBJ1-5, is SQTIHQWPATLVQPVGSPLSLECTVEGTSNPNLYWYRQAAGRGLQLLFYSVGIGQISSEVPQNLSASRPQDRQFILSSKKLLLSDSGFYLCAWSVHGGGINQPQHFGDGTRLSIL.

This clone was observed a single time. The V and J genes are TRBV29-1 and TRBJ1-5, with 8 bases lining up with TRBD1. The CDR3 is made up of 15 amino acids. In germline, CDR1 is SQVTM, CDR2 ANQGSEA. V shed 6 bases and J 6 bases; nucleotides not matched to a gene: 13. CDR3 region: CSVGITGGKGQPQHF. Written as DNA, the CDR3 is TGCAGCGTCGGAATTACAGGGGGAAAGGGTCAGCCCCAGCATTTT.

This clone appeared once. The chain uses TRBV9 and TRBJ2-2, with TRBD1 as a possible D gene (5 bases). Germline V lookup: CDR1 SGDLS, CDR2 YYNGEE. V gave up 3 bases and J gave up 5 bases, with 11 bases separating them. This CDR3 is 14 amino acids long. CDR3 nucleotides: TGTGCCAGCAGCGGGGGCGTGGATACCGGGGAGCTGTTTTTT. Its protein is CASSGGVDTGELFF.

The rearrangement uses TRBV29-1 and TRBJ2-3; no clear D. V dropped 4 bases and J dropped 1 base, with 9 bases sitting between them. Per germline, CDR1 SQVTM and CDR2 ANQGSEA. This CDR3 comprises 13 residues. CDR3 loop: CSVGNRGTDTQYF. The CDR3 coding sequence is TGCAGCGTTGGTAATAGGGGCACAGATACGCAGTATTTT.

In this sample, this clone turned up a few times. J is TRBJ1-1 and V is TRBV30, with 9 bases lining up with TRBD1. The CDR3 sequence is 14 residues long. The V and J ends lost 3 bases and 5 bases, in that order; junction bases with no gene match: 7. Germline V gene data show CDR1 as GTSNPN and CDR2 as SVGIG (reference sequence). Here the CDR3 reads CAWSHRGPSTEAFF. In nucleotides, the CDR3 is TGTGCCTGGAGCCACAGGGGGCCTTCTACTGAAGCTTTCTTT.

V gene TRBV6-5 combines with J gene TRBJ2-3; D is ambiguous. Germline V CDR1 and CDR2: MNHEY, SVGAGI. This CDR3 contains 13 residues. The ends were cut back, 8 bases at V and 3 bases at J, with 12 bases in the middle. CDR3 residues: CASAVGITDTQYF. The CDR3 DNA sequence: TGTGCCAGCGCTGTTGGGATTACAGATACGCAGTATTTT.

On this clone: Compared with germline, one end of the junction differs, possibly owing to a read error. This chain's CDR3 is CASSLKGLTALF. Here the CDR3 DNA reads TGTGCCAGCAGCTTGAAGGGACTGACGGCTCTCTTT. The chain links TRBV5-6 to TRBJ1-1; D is perhaps TRBD1 (5 bases). The CDR3 covers 12 residues. Germline CDR1 and CDR2: SGHDT and YYEEEE.

The rearrangement links TRBV6-6 to TRBJ1-4; D uncertain. Trimming shortened V by 2 bases and J by 5 bases, and 12 bases separated the two germline ends. Per the germline V gene, CDR1 is MNHNY and CDR2 is SVGAGI (reference sequence). This CDR3 has 15 amino acids. CDR3 amino acids: CASSYGRNLNEKLFF. The CDR3 DNA reads as TGTGCCAGCAGTTACGGTCGGAATTTGAATGAAAAACTGTTTTTT.

The chain links TRBV28 to TRBJ1-1; D unresolved. CDR1 is MDHEN and CDR2 is SYDVKM in the germline V gene. Trimming left V 6 bases short and J 0 bases short, with 11 bases between. CDR3 length equals 14 residues. The CDR3 bases are TGTGCCAGCAGACGCCCGCTCCTGAACACTGAAGCTTTCTTT. Translation gives CASRRPLLNTEAFF.

The chain uses TRBV6-5 and TRBJ1-6; D not resolved. This CDR3 spans 13 amino acids. Trimming pared 8 bases from V and 7 bases from J, leaving 12 bases between. CDR1 MNHEY and CDR2 SVGAGI come from the germline V gene. The CDR3 reads CASSDLPNSPLHF. DNA of the CDR3: TGTGCCAGCTCCGACCTCCCGAATTCACCCCTCCACTTT.

This sequence joins TRBV6-5 and TRBJ1-5; a weak D match, TRBD1 (6 bases). The CDR3 length is 13 residues. Germline CDR1 and CDR2: MNHEY and SVGAGI. V gave up 8 bases and J gave up 5 bases, with 13 bases separating them. CDR3 amino acids: CASQRTAYQPQHF. The CDR3 DNA sequence: TGTGCCAGCCAAAGGACAGCCTATCAGCCCCAGCATTTT.

The gene calls are TRBV7-2 and TRBJ1-1, with unresolved D. Germline V gene sequence: CDR1 SGHTA, CDR2 FQGNSA. The CDR3 totals 14 residues. V lost 2 bases, J lost 4 bases, and 11 bases lay in between. The CDR3 protein is CASSLPTVGTEAFF. The CDR3 DNA reads TGTGCCAGCAGCTTACCCACGGTCGGCACTGAAGCTTTCTTT.

The chain carries TRBV5-4 and TRBJ2-3; no reliable D call. V was shortened by 0 bases and J by 2 bases, with 7 bases between the two germline ends. The CDR3 runs 14 residues. The germline gives CDR1 SGHNT, CDR2 YYREEE (reference sequence). The CDR3 coding sequence is TGTGCCAGCAGCTTGGGTCTTACCACAGATACGCAGTATTTT. Translating gives CASSLGLTTDTQYF.

This chain uses TRBV30 with TRBJ1-1, with 7 nucleotides matching TRBD1. Germline V gene lookup returns CDR1 GTSNPN and CDR2 SVGIG (reference sequence). V shed 4 bases, J shed 1 base, and the junction held 3 bases outside the gene matches. The CDR3 length is 13 residues. The CDR3 nucleotides are TGTGCCTGGAAGGGACAGCAGAACACTGAAGCTTTCTTT. Translation: CAWKGQQNTEAFF.